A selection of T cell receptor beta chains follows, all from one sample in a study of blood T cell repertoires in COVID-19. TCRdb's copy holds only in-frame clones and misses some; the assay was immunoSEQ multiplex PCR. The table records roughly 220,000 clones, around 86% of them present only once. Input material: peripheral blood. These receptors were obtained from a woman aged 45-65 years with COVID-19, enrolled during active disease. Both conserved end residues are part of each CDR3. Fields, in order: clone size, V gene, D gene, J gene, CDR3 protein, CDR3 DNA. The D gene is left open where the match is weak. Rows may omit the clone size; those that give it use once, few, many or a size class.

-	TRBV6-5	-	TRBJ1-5	CASSPTAWSNQPQHF	TGTGCCAGCAGCCCGACAGCCTGGAGCAATCAGCCCCAGCATTTT
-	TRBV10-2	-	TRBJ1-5	CASSEGGDVQPQHF	TGCGCCAGCAGTGAAGGGGGGGACGTTCAGCCCCAGCATTTT
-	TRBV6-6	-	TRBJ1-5	CASRPAGQPQHF	TGTGCCAGCAGACCCGCGGGTCAGCCCCAGCATTTT
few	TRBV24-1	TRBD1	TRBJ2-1	CATSDSGQGGDEQFF	TGTGCCACCAGTGATTCCGGACAGGGAGGCGATGAGCAGTTCTTC
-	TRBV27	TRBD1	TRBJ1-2	CASSGTGGYGYTF	TGTGCCAGCAGTGGAACAGGGGGCTATGGCTACACCTTC
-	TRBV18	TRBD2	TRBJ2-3	CASSPAGVADTQYF	TGTGCCAGCTCACCGGCGGGGGTGGCAGATACGCAGTATTTT
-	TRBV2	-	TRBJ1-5	CASSEAWANQPQHF	TGTGCCAGCAGTGAAGCTTGGGCCAATCAGCCCCAGCATTTT
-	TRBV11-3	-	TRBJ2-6	CASSSDSISGANVLTF	TGTGCCAGCAGCTCAGACAGTATCTCTGGGGCCAACGTCCTGACTTTC
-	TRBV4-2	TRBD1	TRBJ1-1	CASSRYGQDPKAFF	TGTGCCAGCAGTCGGTACGGACAGGACCCTAAAGCTTTCTTT
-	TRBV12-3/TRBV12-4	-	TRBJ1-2	CASSLYGYTF	TGTGCCAGCAGTCTCTACGGCTACACCTTC
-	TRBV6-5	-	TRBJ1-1	CAVEGRTNTEAFF	TGTGCCGTCGAGGGCCGGACGAACACTGAAGCTTTCTTT
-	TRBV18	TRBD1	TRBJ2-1	CASSPRTGHYNEQFF	TGTGCCAGCTCACCGCGGACAGGCCATTACAATGAGCAGTTCTTC
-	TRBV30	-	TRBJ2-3	CAWSLGLTSTDTQYF	TGTGCCTGGAGTTTAGGACTGACGAGCACAGATACGCAGTATTTT
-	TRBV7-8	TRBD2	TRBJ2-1	CASSFSGGVYNEQFF	TGTGCCAGCAGCTTTAGCGGGGGGGTATACAATGAGCAGTTCTTC
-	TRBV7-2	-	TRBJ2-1	CASSSLRTMNEQFF	TGTGCCAGCAGCTCCCTCCGGACAATGAATGAGCAGTTCTTC
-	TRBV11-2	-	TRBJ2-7	CASSLGQYEQYF	TGTGCCAGCAGCTTAGGGCAGTACGAGCAGTACTTC
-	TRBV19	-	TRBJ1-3	CASLGDTERGNTIYF	TGTGCCAGTCTAGGCGACACCGAGCGGGGAAACACCATATATTTT
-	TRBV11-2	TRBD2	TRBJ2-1	CASSLRTSGGAAYNEQFF	TGTGCCAGCAGCTTACGAACTAGCGGGGGGGCCGCCTACAATGAGCAGTTCTTC
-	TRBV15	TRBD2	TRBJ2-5	CATRASGGQETQYF	TGTGCCACCAGGGCTAGCGGGGGCCAAGAGACCCAGTACTTC
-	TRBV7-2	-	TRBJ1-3	CASSLAGSFSGNTIYF	TGTGCCAGCAGCTTAGCGGGCTCCTTCTCTGGAAACACCATATATTTT
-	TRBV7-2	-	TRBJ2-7	CASSNPSFYEQYF	TGTGCCAGCAGCAATCCCTCCTTCTACGAGCAGTACTTC
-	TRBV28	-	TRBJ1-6	CASSRRGRNSPLHF	TGTGCCAGCAGTCGGAGAGGTAGGAATTCACCCCTCCACTTT
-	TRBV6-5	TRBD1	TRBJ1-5	CASSPQGAGNQPQHF	TGTGCCAGCAGCCCACAGGGGGCTGGCAATCAGCCCCAGCATTTT
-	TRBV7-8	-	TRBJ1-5	CASSLEGGRANQPQHF	TGTGCCAGCAGCTTAGAGGGGGGGAGGGCGAATCAGCCCCAGCATTTT
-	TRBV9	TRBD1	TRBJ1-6	CASSVEGQGEALHF	TGTGCCAGCAGCGTAGAAGGACAGGGGGAAGCCCTCCACTTT
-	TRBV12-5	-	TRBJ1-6	CASGLVAGGYNSPLHF	TGTGCTAGTGGTTTGGTGGCAGGTGGCTATAATTCACCCCTCCACTTT
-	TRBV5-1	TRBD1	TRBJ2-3	CASSLTGISTDTQYF	TGCGCCAGCAGCCTGACAGGGATTAGCACAGATACGCAGTATTTT
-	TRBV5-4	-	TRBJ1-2	CASSLRTGILSYGYTF	TGTGCCAGCAGCCTTCGGACGGGGATCCTGAGCTATGGCTACACCTTC
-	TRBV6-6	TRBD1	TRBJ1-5	CASSPQGERDQPQHF	TGTGCCAGCAGTCCACAGGGGGAGAGGGATCAGCCCCAGCATTTT
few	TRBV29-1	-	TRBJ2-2	CSVELMDRTFDGELFF	TGCAGCGTTGAATTAATGGACAGAACATTTGACGGGGAGCTGTTTTTT
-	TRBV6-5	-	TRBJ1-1	CASSHNRDTEAFF	TGTGCCAGCAGCCACAACCGGGACACTGAAGCTTTCTTT
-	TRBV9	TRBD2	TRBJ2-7	CASAGGGAIHEQYF	TGTGCCAGCGCCGGCGGGGGGGCCATCCACGAGCAGTACTTC
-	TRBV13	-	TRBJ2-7	CASSLGGGSYEQYF	TGTGCCAGCAGCTTAGGAGGGGGATCCTACGAGCAGTACTTC
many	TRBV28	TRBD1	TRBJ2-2	CASRERVQGRVAGELFF	TGTGCCAGCCGCGAAAGGGTACAGGGGCGTGTGGCCGGGGAGCTGTTTTTT
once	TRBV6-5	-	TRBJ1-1	CASRSITEAFF	TGTGCCAGCAGATCCATCACTGAAGCTTTCTTT
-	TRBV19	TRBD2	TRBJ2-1	CASSSASGGYNEQFF	TGTGCCAGTAGTAGTGCTAGCGGGGGGTACAATGAGCAGTTCTTC
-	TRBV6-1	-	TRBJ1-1	CASSDRVGGAGSRAEAFF	TGTGCCAGCAGTGACAGGGTGGGGGGGGCCGGCAGTAGGGCTGAAGCTTTCTTT
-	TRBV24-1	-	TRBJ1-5	CATSDPRTGNQPQHF	TGTGCCACCAGTGATCCCCGGACTGGGAATCAGCCCCAGCATTTT
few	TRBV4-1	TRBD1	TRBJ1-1	CASSHDRTGYEAFF	TGCGCCAGCAGCCACGACAGGACAGGCTATGAAGCTTTCTTT
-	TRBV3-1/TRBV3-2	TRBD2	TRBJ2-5	CASSQGQRGAEETQYF	TGTGCCAGCAGCCAAGGCCAGCGGGGGGCGGAAGAGACCCAGTACTTC
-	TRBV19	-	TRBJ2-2	CASSNYRELDTGELFF	TGTGCCAGTAGTAACTACAGGGAGTTGGACACCGGGGAGCTGTTTTTT
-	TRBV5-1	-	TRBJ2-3	CASSLAGGWADTQYF	TGCGCCAGCAGCTTGGCAGGGGGGTGGGCAGATACGCAGTATTTT
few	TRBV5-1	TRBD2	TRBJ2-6	CASSLGLAGGALSGANVLTF	TGCGCCAGCAGCTTGGGCCTAGCGGGGGGTGCTCTCTCTGGGGCCAACGTCCTGACTTTC
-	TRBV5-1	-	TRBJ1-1	CASSVGSGTEAFF	TGCGCCAGCAGCGTAGGGTCGGGGACTGAAGCTTTCTTT
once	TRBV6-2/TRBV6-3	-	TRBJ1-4	CASSFLGRGKLFF	TGTGCCAGCAGTTTCCTAGGGAGAGGAAAACTGTTTTTT
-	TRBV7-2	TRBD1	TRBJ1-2	CASSLSGQGARGYTF	TGTGCCAGCAGCTTATCAGGGCAGGGGGCGCGTGGCTACACCTTC
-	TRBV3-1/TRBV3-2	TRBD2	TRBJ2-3	CASSQNLAGRARDTQYF	TGTGCCAGCAGCCAGAATCTAGCGGGGCGGGCAAGAGATACGCAGTATTTT
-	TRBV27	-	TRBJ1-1	CASRLFGQNPTGNTEAFF	TGTGCCAGCAGGCTTTTTGGACAGAACCCGACTGGCAACACTGAAGCTTTCTTT
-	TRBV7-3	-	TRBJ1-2	CASSLSRGSEYGYTF	TGTGCCAGCAGCTTAAGCAGAGGATCCGAATATGGCTACACCTTC
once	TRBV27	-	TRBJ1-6	CASSLSRQTKGTNSPLHF	TGTGCCAGCAGTTTATCACGACAAACGAAGGGGACAAATTCACCCCTCCACTTT